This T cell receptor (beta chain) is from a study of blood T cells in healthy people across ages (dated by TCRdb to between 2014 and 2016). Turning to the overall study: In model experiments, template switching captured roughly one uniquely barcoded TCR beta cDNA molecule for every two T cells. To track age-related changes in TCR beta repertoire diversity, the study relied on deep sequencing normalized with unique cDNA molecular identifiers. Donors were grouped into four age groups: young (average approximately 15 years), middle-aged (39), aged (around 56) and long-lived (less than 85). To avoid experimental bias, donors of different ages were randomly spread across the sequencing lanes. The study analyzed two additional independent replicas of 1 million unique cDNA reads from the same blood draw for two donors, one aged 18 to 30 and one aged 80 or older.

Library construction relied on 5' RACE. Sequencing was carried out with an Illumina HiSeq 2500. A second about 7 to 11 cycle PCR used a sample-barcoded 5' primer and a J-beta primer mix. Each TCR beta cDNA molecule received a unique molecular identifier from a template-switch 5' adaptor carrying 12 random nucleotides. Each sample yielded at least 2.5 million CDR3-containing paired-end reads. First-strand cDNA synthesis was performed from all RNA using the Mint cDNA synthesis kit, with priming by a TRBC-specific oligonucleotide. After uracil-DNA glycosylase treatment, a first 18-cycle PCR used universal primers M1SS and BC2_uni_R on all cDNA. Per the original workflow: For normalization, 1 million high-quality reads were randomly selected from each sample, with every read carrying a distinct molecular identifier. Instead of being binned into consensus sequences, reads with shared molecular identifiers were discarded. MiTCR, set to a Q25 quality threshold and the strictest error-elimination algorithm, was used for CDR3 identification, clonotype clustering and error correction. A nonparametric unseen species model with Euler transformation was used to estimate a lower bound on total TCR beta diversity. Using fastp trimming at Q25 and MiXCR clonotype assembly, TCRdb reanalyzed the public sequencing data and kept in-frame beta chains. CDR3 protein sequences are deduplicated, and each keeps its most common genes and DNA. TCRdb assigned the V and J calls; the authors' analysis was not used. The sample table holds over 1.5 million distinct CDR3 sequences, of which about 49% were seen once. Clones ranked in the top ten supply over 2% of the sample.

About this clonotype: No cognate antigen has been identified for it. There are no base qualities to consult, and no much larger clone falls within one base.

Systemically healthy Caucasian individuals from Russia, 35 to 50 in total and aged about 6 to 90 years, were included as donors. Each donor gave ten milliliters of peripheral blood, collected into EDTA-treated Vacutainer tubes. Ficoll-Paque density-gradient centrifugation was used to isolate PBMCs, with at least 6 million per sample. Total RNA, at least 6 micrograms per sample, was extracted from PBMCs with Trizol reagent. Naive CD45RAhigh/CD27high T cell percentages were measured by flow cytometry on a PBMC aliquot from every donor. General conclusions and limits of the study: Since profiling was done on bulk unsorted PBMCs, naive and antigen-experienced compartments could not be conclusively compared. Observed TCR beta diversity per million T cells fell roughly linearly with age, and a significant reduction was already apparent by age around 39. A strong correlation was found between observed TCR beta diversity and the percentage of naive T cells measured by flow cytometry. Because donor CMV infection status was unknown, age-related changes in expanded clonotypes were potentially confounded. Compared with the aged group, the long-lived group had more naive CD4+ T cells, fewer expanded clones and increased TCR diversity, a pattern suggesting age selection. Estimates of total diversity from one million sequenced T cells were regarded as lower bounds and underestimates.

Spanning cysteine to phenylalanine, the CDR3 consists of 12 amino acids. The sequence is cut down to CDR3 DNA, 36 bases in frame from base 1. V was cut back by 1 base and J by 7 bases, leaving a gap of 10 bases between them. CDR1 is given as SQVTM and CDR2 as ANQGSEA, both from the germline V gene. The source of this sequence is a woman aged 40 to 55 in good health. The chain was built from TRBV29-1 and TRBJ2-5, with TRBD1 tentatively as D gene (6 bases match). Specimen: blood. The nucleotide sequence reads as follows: TGCAGCGTTGAAGGGACAGAGGGGACCCAGTACTTC. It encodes CSVEGTEGTQYF. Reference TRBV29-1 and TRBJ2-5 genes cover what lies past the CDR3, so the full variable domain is SAVISQKPSRDICQRGTSLTIQCQVDSQVTMMFWYRQQPGQSLTLIATANQGSEATYESGFVIDKFPISRPNLTFSTLTVSNMSPEDSSIYLCSVEGTEGTQYFGPGTRLLVL.